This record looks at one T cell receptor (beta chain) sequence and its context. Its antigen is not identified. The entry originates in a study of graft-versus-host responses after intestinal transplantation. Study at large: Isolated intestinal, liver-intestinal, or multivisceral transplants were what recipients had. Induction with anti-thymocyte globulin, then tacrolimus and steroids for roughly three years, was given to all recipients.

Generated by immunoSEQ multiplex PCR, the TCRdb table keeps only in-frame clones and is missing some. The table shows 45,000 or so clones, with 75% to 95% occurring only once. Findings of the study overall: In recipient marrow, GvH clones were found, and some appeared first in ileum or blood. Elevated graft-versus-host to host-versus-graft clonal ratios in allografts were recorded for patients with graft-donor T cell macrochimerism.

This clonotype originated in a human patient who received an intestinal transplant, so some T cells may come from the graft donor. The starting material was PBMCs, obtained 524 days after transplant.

CDR3 coding DNA: TGTGCCACCAGCAGAGAGGGACTAGCGGGGAACAATGAGCAGTTCTTC. Translated: CATSREGLAGNNEQFF. The V gene is TRBV15, the J gene TRBJ2-1, with 13 bases lining up with TRBD2. There are 16 residues in the CDR3. The ends lost 0 bases at V and 5 bases at J; junction bases unmatched: 1. Germline loops: CDR1 LNHNV, CDR2 YYDKDF (reference sequence).